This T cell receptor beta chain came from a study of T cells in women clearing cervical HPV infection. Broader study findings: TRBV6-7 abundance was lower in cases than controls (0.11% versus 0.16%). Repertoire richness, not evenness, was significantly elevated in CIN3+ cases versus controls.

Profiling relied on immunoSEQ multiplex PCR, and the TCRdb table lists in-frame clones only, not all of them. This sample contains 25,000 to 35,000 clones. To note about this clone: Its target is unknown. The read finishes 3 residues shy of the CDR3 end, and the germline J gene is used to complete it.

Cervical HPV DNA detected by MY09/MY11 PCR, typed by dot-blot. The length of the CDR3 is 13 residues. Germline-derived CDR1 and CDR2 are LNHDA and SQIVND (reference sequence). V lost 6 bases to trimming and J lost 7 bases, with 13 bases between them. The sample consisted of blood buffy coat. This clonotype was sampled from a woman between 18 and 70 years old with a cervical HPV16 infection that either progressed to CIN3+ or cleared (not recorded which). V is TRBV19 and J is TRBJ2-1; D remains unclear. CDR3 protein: CASRRPGYNEQFF. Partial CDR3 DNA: TGTGCCAGTAGGCGTCCGGGTTATAATGAG.